This TCR beta chain was found in a study of PD-1 blockade in classical Hodgkin lymphoma. The CDR3 runs 13 residues. Germline V gene lookup returns CDR1 MDHEN and CDR2 SYDVKM. V lost 6 bases and J 7 bases, leaving 15 bases between the germline ends. Every patient relapsed after autologous stem cell transplantation, and brentuximab vedotin exposure varied. TCRdb keeps only in-frame clones here, not all; method: immunoSEQ multiplex PCR. The sample shows roughly 25,000 clones, around 80% of them seen only once. V gene TRBV28 combines with J gene TRBJ1-2; D may be TRBD1 (6 bases). The source of this sequence is a human donor with classical Hodgkin lymphoma. The sample was peripheral blood mononuclear cells (PBMCs), taken before the second cycle of nivolumab. The CDR3 coding sequence is TGTGCCAGCAGCCTTGAGGGGGGCCCTGGCTACACCTTC. Its translation is CASSLEGGPGYTF.